The 14 T cell receptor beta chains in this list originate from one sample, sequenced in a study of response to subunit inactivated influenza vaccine. MiXCR, run by TCRdb on the RT-PCR reads, gives a single entry per CDR3 protein. The table has approximately 700,000 distinct CDR3 sequences, approximately 15% seen once. The sequencing here drew on PBMCs from blood, taken 14 to 15 days before vaccination. The source is a man aged 50 to 60 who received an inactivated influenza vaccine.

This clonotype was found a few times. The chain has TRBV29-1 and TRBJ2-5; 12 positions match TRBD2. Germline V gene data show CDR1 as SQVTM and CDR2 as ANQGSEA. This CDR3 region has 14 residues. The V segment lost 4 bases and the J segment 4 bases; nucleotides outside the gene matches: 4. The CDR3 DNA is TGCAGCGTTGGGGGGACTAGCGGGTTAGAGACCCAGTACTTC. It encodes CSVGGTSGLETQYF.

This clonotype was counted between two and nine times. The CDR3 coding sequence is TGTGCCAGCAGTTTCTCCAGCCTAAGGGGAGAGACCCAGTACTTC. Protein sequence: CASSFSSLRGETQYF. The chain couples TRBV12-3 or TRBV12-4 to TRBJ2-5; tentative D call: TRBD1 (5 bases). The CDR3 consists of 15 residues. Deletions cut 3 bases from V and 4 bases from J, with 15 bases between.

The CDR3 DNA reads TGCAGTGCTAGAGATCTTGGACTAGCGGGGGTGGATGAGCAGTTCTTC. Translated: CSARDLGLAGVDEQFF. The V gene is TRBV20-1, the J gene TRBJ2-1, with TRBD2 matching over 13 bases. There are 16 residues in the CDR3. V gave up 0 bases and J gave up 8 bases; unmatched junction bases: 7. Germline values: CDR1 DFQATT, CDR2 SNEGSKA (reference sequence).

The V and J genes are TRBV6-2 or TRBV6-3 and TRBJ1-5; tentatively, D is TRBD1 (5 bases). Germline loops: CDR1 MNHEY, CDR2 SVGEGT. V lost 6 bases to trimming and J lost 6 bases, with 18 bases between them. The CDR3 runs to 15 residues. CDR3 sequence (DNA): TGTGCCAGCAGCCCATCGTCAGGGAGGCGTCAGCCCCAGCATTTT. Its protein is CASSPSSGRRQPQHF.

The rearrangement uses TRBV5-1 and TRBJ1-1, with D unclear. The CDR3 has 16 amino acids. Per germline, CDR1 SGHRS and CDR2 YFSETQ. V lost 4 bases and J 4 bases, leaving 20 bases between the germline ends. CDR3 amino acids: CASSMGGRPRGTEAFF. DNA of the CDR3: TGCGCCAGCAGCATGGGCGGACGACCCCGTGGCACTGAAGCTTTCTTT.

Ten or more counts support this clonotype. V is TRBV5-1 and J is TRBJ2-7; D ambiguous. V was pared by 0 bases and J by 4 bases, with 20 bases between. The CDR3 contains 17 residues. Per the germline V gene, CDR1 is SGHRS and CDR2 is YFSETQ. The CDR3 loop is CASSLAPSTGLKYEQYF. The CDR3 region has the DNA TGCGCCAGCAGCTTGGCACCGTCGACGGGCTTAAAGTACGAGCAGTACTTC.

The table lists this clonotype with a few counts. The genes are TRBV12-3 or TRBV12-4 and TRBJ1-1, with a possible D match to TRBD1 (5 bases). The CDR3 is 18 amino acids. Trimming removed 1 base from V and 1 base from J, with 19 bases in between. The CDR3 nucleotides are TGTGCCAGCAGTTTAGTTTACAGCGGGGCTAAGAGGAACACTGAAGCTTTCTTT. Amino acids: CASSLVYSGAKRNTEAFF.

This clonotype was detected only a few times. The CDR3 region has the DNA TGTGCCAGCGGGCCAGGACAGTTCTACGAGCAGTACTTC. It codes for CASGPGQFYEQYF. The chain has TRBV2 and TRBJ2-7, with a tentative D call TRBD1 (6 bases). V was cut by 8 bases and J by 3 bases, with 14 bases left in between. The CDR3 totals 13 residues. The germline gives CDR1 SNHLY, CDR2 FYNNEI.

The chain couples TRBV4-2 to TRBJ2-5; TRBD1 matches 10 bases. V was clipped by 5 bases and J by 9 bases; unmatched bases: 12. Germline CDR1 LGHNA, CDR2 YNFKEQ. CDR3 length: 15 amino acids. CDR3 residues: CASSFGTGEERPQYF. CDR3 DNA sequence: TGTGCCAGCAGCTTCGGGACAGGGGAAGAGAGGCCCCAGTACTTC.

This clonotype has ten or more counts. The chain is built from TRBV20-1 and TRBJ1-2; D gene unclear. The CDR3 loop spans 13 amino acids. The V gene lost 0 bases and the J gene lost 5 bases, with 10 bases spanning the gap. Germline lookup yields CDR1 DFQATT and CDR2 SNEGSKA (reference sequence). CDR3 in DNA: TGCAGTGCTAGAGATGCGACTGTATATGGCTACACCTTC. The encoded protein is CSARDATVYGYTF.

The CDR3: CASSWFNGGVSIEQFF. CDR3 DNA: TGTGCCAGCAGCTGGTTCAACGGTGGGGTATCGATCGAGCAGTTCTTC. The chain has TRBV7-2 and TRBJ2-1; D call uncertain. The V gene's germline CDR1 is SGHTA and CDR2 FQGNSA. The V end lost 4 bases, the J end lost 10 bases, and 23 bases lay between the germline ends. The CDR3 covers 16 residues.

This clonotype was seen a handful of times. The chain recombines TRBV4-1 with TRBJ2-6, with D perhaps TRBD1 (6 bases). V was trimmed by 0 bases and J by 4 bases, leaving 25 bases between them. Looked up from germline, CDR1 is MGHRA and CDR2 is YSYEKL. This CDR3 spans 21 amino acids. The CDR3 sequence: CASSQEFPRTATSPGANVLTF. The CDR3 DNA reads TGCGCCAGCAGCCAAGAATTCCCCAGGACAGCCACTTCTCCCGGGGCCAACGTCCTGACTTTC.

The table lists this clonotype with a few counts. The rearrangement joins TRBV6-2 or TRBV6-3 to TRBJ2-1, with D possibly being TRBD1 or TRBD2 (6 bases each). CDR1 is MNHEY and CDR2 is SVGEGT in the germline V gene. The CDR3 extends over 16 amino acids. V dropped 4 bases and J dropped 6 bases, with 19 bases sitting between them. The CDR3 nucleotides are TGTGCCAGCAGTTCCACAGGGCGGGGAGCGCCCAATGAGCAGTTCTTC. Translating gives CASSSTGRGAPNEQFF.

This clonotype has just a few counts. The chain couples TRBV4-3 to TRBJ1-4, with TRBD1 matching over 8 bases. The CDR3 has 17 amino acids. J gave up 9 bases and V 0 bases, and 12 bases lay outside the gene matches. Germline-derived CDR1 and CDR2 are LGHNA and YSLEER. CDR3 in DNA: TGCGCCAGCAGCCAAGATATAAAGGACAGGGCTATCCAAAAACTGTTTTTT. Its translation is CASSQDIKDRAIQKLFF.